A selection of T cell receptor beta chains follows, all from one sample in a study of blood T cell repertoires in COVID-19. Libraries were prepared by immunoSEQ multiplex PCR; TCRdb keeps only in-frame clonotypes and omits some of them. Of around 260,000 clones in the sample, 91% were seen once. The sequenced material came from peripheral blood. These receptors originate from a woman under 40 with COVID-19, enrolled during active disease. The CDR3 runs from the conserved cysteine through the conserved F or W. The order of the fields is D gene, CDR3 length, V gene, J gene, clone size, CDR3 protein, CDR3 DNA. D genes are given only for firm matches. Only some rows state a clone size, as once, few, many or a class for expanded clones.

D gene: TRBD1
CDR3 length: 13
V gene: TRBV5-1
J gene: TRBJ2-7
clone size: .
CDR3 protein: CASSTTGVGEQYF
CDR3 DNA: TGCGCCAGCAGCACCACAGGGGTCGGGGAGCAGTACTTC

D gene: .
CDR3 length: 14
V gene: TRBV9
J gene: TRBJ1-2
clone size: .
CDR3 protein: CASSSTPQDYGYTF
CDR3 DNA: TGTGCCAGCAGCTCCACCCCACAGGACTATGGCTACACCTTC

D gene: .
CDR3 length: 15
V gene: TRBV7-9
J gene: TRBJ1-4
clone size: .
CDR3 protein: CASSRTREGGEKLFF
CDR3 DNA: TGTGCCAGCAGCCGCACTCGCGAAGGCGGTGAAAAACTGTTTTTT

D gene: .
CDR3 length: 14
V gene: TRBV7-6
J gene: TRBJ2-3
clone size: .
CDR3 protein: CASSLEPGTDTQYF
CDR3 DNA: TGTGCCAGCAGCTTAGAACCAGGCACAGATACGCAGTATTTT

D gene: .
CDR3 length: 12
V gene: TRBV5-8
J gene: TRBJ2-7
clone size: .
CDR3 protein: CATTRAPYEQYF
CDR3 DNA: TGTGCCACTACGCGGGCTCCCTACGAGCAGTACTTC

D gene: TRBD1
CDR3 length: 15
V gene: TRBV15
J gene: TRBJ1-5
clone size: few
CDR3 protein: CATSSLDRGWQPQHF
CDR3 DNA: TGTGCCACCAGCAGCCTGGACAGGGGTTGGCAGCCCCAGCATTTT

D gene: .
CDR3 length: 14
V gene: TRBV19
J gene: TRBJ1-6
clone size: .
CDR3 protein: CASRRTEDNSPLHF
CDR3 DNA: TGTGCCAGTAGACGGACAGAGGATAATTCACCCCTCCACTTT

D gene: .
CDR3 length: 12
V gene: TRBV27
J gene: TRBJ2-7
clone size: .
CDR3 protein: CASRNNRYEQYF
CDR3 DNA: TGTGCCAGCAGAAACAACAGGTACGAGCAGTACTTC

D gene: TRBD1
CDR3 length: 16
V gene: TRBV15
J gene: TRBJ1-2
clone size: .
CDR3 protein: CATQPGTGLANYGYTF
CDR3 DNA: TGTGCCACCCAACCCGGGACAGGGCTTGCTAACTATGGCTACACCTTC

D gene: TRBD1
CDR3 length: 16
V gene: TRBV13
J gene: TRBJ1-2
clone size: .
CDR3 protein: CASSELDRGRLNGYTF
CDR3 DNA: TGTGCCAGCAGCGAATTGGACAGGGGGCGGTTAAACGGCTACACCTTC

D gene: .
CDR3 length: 14
V gene: TRBV7-9
J gene: TRBJ1-4
clone size: .
CDR3 protein: CASSRSATNEKLFF
CDR3 DNA: TGTGCCAGCAGCCGATCAGCAACTAATGAAAAACTGTTTTTT

D gene: .
CDR3 length: 14
V gene: TRBV7-2
J gene: TRBJ2-1
clone size: .
CDR3 protein: CASSPTRDYNEQFF
CDR3 DNA: TGTGCCAGCAGCCCGACTAGAGATTACAATGAGCAGTTCTTC

D gene: TRBD1
CDR3 length: 18
V gene: TRBV19
J gene: TRBJ1-1
clone size: .
CDR3 protein: CASSLWTGKVSKDTEAFF
CDR3 DNA: TGTGCCAGTAGTCTCTGGACAGGGAAGGTGAGTAAGGACACTGAAGCTTTCTTT

D gene: .
CDR3 length: 16
V gene: TRBV4-2
J gene: TRBJ1-1
clone size: .
CDR3 protein: CASSPLGGEADTEAFF
CDR3 DNA: TGTGCCAGCAGCCCCCTTGGGGGGGAGGCGGACACTGAAGCTTTCTTT

D gene: .
CDR3 length: 12
V gene: TRBV6-2/TRBV6-3
J gene: TRBJ2-1
clone size: .
CDR3 protein: CASSGLYNEQFF
CDR3 DNA: TGTGCCAGCAGCGGACTTTACAATGAGCAGTTCTTC

D gene: TRBD1
CDR3 length: 16
V gene: TRBV9
J gene: TRBJ1-2
clone size: .
CDR3 protein: CASSVAGSGGNYGYTF
CDR3 DNA: TGTGCCAGCAGCGTAGCCGGTTCAGGGGGAAACTATGGCTACACCTTC

D gene: .
CDR3 length: 14
V gene: TRBV7-9
J gene: TRBJ2-7
clone size: .
CDR3 protein: CASSPQRRSYEQYF
CDR3 DNA: TGTGCCAGCAGCCCCCAGCGGAGGTCCTACGAGCAGTACTTC

D gene: .
CDR3 length: 11
V gene: TRBV12-3/TRBV12-4
J gene: TRBJ2-7
clone size: .
CDR3 protein: CASSFMYEQYF
CDR3 DNA: TGTGCCAGCAGTTTTATGTACGAGCAGTACTTC

D gene: TRBD1
CDR3 length: 16
V gene: TRBV12-5
J gene: TRBJ2-1
clone size: .
CDR3 protein: CASGPMTGKSYNEQFF
CDR3 DNA: TGTGCTAGTGGTCCTATGACAGGGAAATCCTACAATGAGCAGTTCTTC

D gene: TRBD2
CDR3 length: 16
V gene: TRBV3-1/TRBV3-2
J gene: TRBJ2-2
clone size: .
CDR3 protein: CASSPSGRANTGELFF
CDR3 DNA: TGTGCCAGCAGCCCTAGCGGGAGGGCGAACACCGGGGAGCTGTTTTTT

D gene: .
CDR3 length: 15
V gene: TRBV7-2
J gene: TRBJ2-2
clone size: .
CDR3 protein: CASNLLQGSGGELFF
CDR3 DNA: TGTGCCAGCAACCTCCTTCAGGGCTCTGGCGGGGAGCTGTTTTTT

D gene: .
CDR3 length: 13
V gene: TRBV2
J gene: TRBJ1-1
clone size: .
CDR3 protein: CARIGEGNTEAFF
CDR3 DNA: TGTGCCAGGATCGGGGAGGGGAACACTGAAGCTTTCTTT

D gene: .
CDR3 length: 15
V gene: TRBV5-4
J gene: TRBJ1-1
clone size: .
CDR3 protein: CASSLVQSLNTEAFF
CDR3 DNA: TGTGCCAGCAGCTTGGTGCAGTCCCTGAACACTGAAGCTTTCTTT

D gene: .
CDR3 length: 13
V gene: TRBV11-2
J gene: TRBJ1-1
clone size: .
CDR3 protein: CASSSQRGTEAFF
CDR3 DNA: TGTGCCAGCAGCTCCCAACGGGGCACTGAAGCTTTCTTT

D gene: .
CDR3 length: 16
V gene: TRBV5-6
J gene: TRBJ1-2
clone size: .
CDR3 protein: CASSPLRLNTNYGYTF
CDR3 DNA: TGTGCCAGCAGCCCCCTCAGGCTGAATACTAACTATGGCTACACCTTC

D gene: .
CDR3 length: 13
V gene: TRBV5-6
J gene: TRBJ2-7
clone size: .
CDR3 protein: CASSNTGRYEQYF
CDR3 DNA: TGTGCCAGCAGTAATACAGGGCGCTACGAGCAGTACTTC

D gene: TRBD2
CDR3 length: 12
V gene: TRBV5-8
J gene: TRBJ2-1
clone size: .
CDR3 protein: CASSLSGGEQFF
CDR3 DNA: TGTGCCAGCAGCTTGTCGGGAGGCGAGCAGTTCTTC

D gene: TRBD1
CDR3 length: 14
V gene: TRBV30
J gene: TRBJ1-3
clone size: .
CDR3 protein: CAWSLTGGGNTIYF
CDR3 DNA: TGTGCCTGGAGTCTAACAGGGGGCGGGAACACCATATATTTT

D gene: TRBD2
CDR3 length: 15
V gene: TRBV7-6
J gene: TRBJ2-1
clone size: .
CDR3 protein: CASSLKVAGSHEQFF
CDR3 DNA: TGTGCCAGCAGCTTAAAGGTAGCGGGTAGCCATGAGCAGTTCTTC

D gene: .
CDR3 length: 15
V gene: TRBV14
J gene: TRBJ2-2
clone size: .
CDR3 protein: CASSQDSRETGELFF
CDR3 DNA: TGTGCCAGCAGCCAAGATTCCCGGGAAACCGGGGAGCTGTTTTTT

D gene: TRBD2
CDR3 length: 16
V gene: TRBV9
J gene: TRBJ2-2
clone size: .
CDR3 protein: CASSASTSGNTGELFF
CDR3 DNA: TGTGCCAGCAGCGCGTCGACTAGCGGGAACACCGGGGAGCTGTTTTTT

D gene: TRBD1
CDR3 length: 14
V gene: TRBV2
J gene: TRBJ1-5
clone size: .
CDR3 protein: CASRGTGGDQPQHF
CDR3 DNA: TGTGCCAGCAGGGGGACAGGGGGCGATCAGCCCCAGCATTTT

D gene: .
CDR3 length: 14
V gene: TRBV5-1
J gene: TRBJ1-2
clone size: .
CDR3 protein: CASSLLDRRNGYTF
CDR3 DNA: TGCGCCAGCAGCTTACTTGACAGGAGGAATGGCTACACCTTC

D gene: .
CDR3 length: 13
V gene: TRBV30
J gene: TRBJ2-7
clone size: .
CDR3 protein: CAWASGTTDKQYF
CDR3 DNA: TGTGCCTGGGCCTCCGGGACAACGGACAAGCAGTACTTC

D gene: .
CDR3 length: 15
V gene: TRBV5-1
J gene: TRBJ2-2
clone size: .
CDR3 protein: CASSFFDSNTGELFF
CDR3 DNA: TGCGCCAGCAGCTTCTTCGACTCGAACACCGGGGAGCTGTTTTTT

D gene: TRBD2
CDR3 length: 18
V gene: TRBV7-2
J gene: TRBJ2-7
clone size: .
CDR3 protein: CASSLGPSGRSTSYEQYF
CDR3 DNA: TGTGCCAGCAGCTTAGGCCCTAGCGGGAGGTCTACCTCCTACGAGCAGTACTTC

D gene: TRBD2
CDR3 length: 16
V gene: TRBV5-1
J gene: TRBJ2-7
clone size: .
CDR3 protein: CASSLGPGLDPHEQYF
CDR3 DNA: TGCGCCAGCAGCTTGGGACCGGGACTAGATCCCCACGAGCAGTACTTC

D gene: TRBD1
CDR3 length: 12
V gene: TRBV27
J gene: TRBJ1-2
clone size: .
CDR3 protein: CASSSTGNGYTF
CDR3 DNA: TGTGCCAGCAGTTCGACAGGGAACGGCTACACCTTC

D gene: .
CDR3 length: 15
V gene: TRBV6-6
J gene: TRBJ2-2
clone size: .
CDR3 protein: CASSYRQGNTGELFF
CDR3 DNA: TGTGCCAGCAGTTACAGGCAGGGGAACACCGGGGAGCTGTTTTTT

D gene: .
CDR3 length: 13
V gene: TRBV9
J gene: TRBJ1-1
clone size: .
CDR3 protein: CASSVVSGLEAFF
CDR3 DNA: TGTGCCAGCAGCGTAGTCTCAGGCCTTGAAGCTTTCTTT

D gene: TRBD2
CDR3 length: 22
V gene: TRBV20-1
J gene: TRBJ2-5
clone size: .
CDR3 protein: CSASGSRGIGGLAGVGQETQYF
CDR3 DNA: TGCAGTGCTAGTGGATCCAGGGGGATTGGGGGACTAGCGGGAGTAGGTCAAGAGACCCAGTACTTC

D gene: .
CDR3 length: 15
V gene: TRBV2
J gene: TRBJ1-5
clone size: .
CDR3 protein: CASSESVAGHQPQHF
CDR3 DNA: TGTGCCAGCAGTGAATCGGTGGCAGGGCACCAGCCCCAGCATTTT

D gene: .
CDR3 length: 15
V gene: TRBV9
J gene: TRBJ1-2
clone size: few
CDR3 protein: CASSAEDRGNYGYTF
CDR3 DNA: TGTGCCAGCAGCGCCGAGGATAGAGGGAACTATGGCTACACCTTC

D gene: TRBD1
CDR3 length: 17
V gene: TRBV5-1
J gene: TRBJ1-1
clone size: .
CDR3 protein: CASSIQGARRASTEAFF
CDR3 DNA: TGCGCCAGCAGCATACAGGGGGCGCGGAGAGCGTCCACTGAAGCTTTCTTT

D gene: TRBD1
CDR3 length: 15
V gene: TRBV19
J gene: TRBJ1-2
clone size: .
CDR3 protein: CASSIGQGVGYGYTF
CDR3 DNA: TGTGCCAGTAGTATTGGTCAGGGGGTCGGCTATGGCTACACCTTC

D gene: TRBD1
CDR3 length: 13
V gene: TRBV12-3/TRBV12-4
J gene: TRBJ1-5
clone size: .
CDR3 protein: CASTRTGQEPQHF
CDR3 DNA: TGTGCCAGCACACGGACAGGACAGGAGCCCCAGCATTTT

D gene: .
CDR3 length: 12
V gene: TRBV29-1
J gene: TRBJ1-1
clone size: .
CDR3 protein: CSVGTAGTEAFF
CDR3 DNA: TGCAGCGTTGGAACAGCCGGCACTGAAGCTTTCTTT

D gene: TRBD1
CDR3 length: 16
V gene: TRBV5-4
J gene: TRBJ1-3
clone size: once
CDR3 protein: CASSWGTGHSGNTIYF
CDR3 DNA: TGTGCCAGCAGCTGGGGGACAGGGCACTCAGGAAACACCATATATTTT

D gene: .
CDR3 length: 14
V gene: TRBV5-1
J gene: TRBJ2-2
clone size: .
CDR3 protein: CASSIQGNTGELFF
CDR3 DNA: TGCGCCAGCAGCATACAGGGGAACACCGGGGAGCTGTTTTTT

D gene: TRBD1
CDR3 length: 16
V gene: TRBV29-1
J gene: TRBJ1-4
clone size: .
CDR3 protein: CSVQQGKIATNEKLFF
CDR3 DNA: TGCAGCGTCCAACAGGGGAAGATTGCAACTAATGAAAAACTGTTTTTT

D gene: TRBD2
CDR3 length: 17
V gene: TRBV7-9
J gene: TRBJ2-1
clone size: .
CDR3 protein: CASSFPTSSSSYNEQFF
CDR3 DNA: TGTGCCAGCAGCTTCCCGACTAGCTCAAGCTCCTACAATGAGCAGTTCTTC

D gene: .
CDR3 length: 13
V gene: TRBV19
J gene: TRBJ2-1
clone size: .
CDR3 protein: CASSITGYNEQFF
CDR3 DNA: TGTGCCAGTAGTATAACAGGTTACAATGAGCAGTTCTTC

D gene: .
CDR3 length: 14
V gene: TRBV3-1/TRBV3-2
J gene: TRBJ2-7
clone size: once
CDR3 protein: CASSHRTGSYEQYF
CDR3 DNA: TGTGCCAGCAGCCACCGGACGGGAAGCTACGAGCAGTACTTC

D gene: TRBD1
CDR3 length: 12
V gene: TRBV30
J gene: TRBJ1-2
clone size: .
CDR3 protein: CAWAGQGDGYTF
CDR3 DNA: TGTGCCTGGGCAGGACAGGGGGATGGCTACACCTTC

D gene: TRBD1
CDR3 length: 17
V gene: TRBV5-1
J gene: TRBJ1-1
clone size: .
CDR3 protein: CASSRGTGYVGDTEAFF
CDR3 DNA: TGCGCCAGCAGCCGCGGGACAGGGTATGTGGGCGACACTGAAGCTTTCTTT

D gene: .
CDR3 length: 15
V gene: TRBV18
J gene: TRBJ1-5
clone size: .
CDR3 protein: CASSPRQDSNQPQHF
CDR3 DNA: TGTGCCAGCTCACCAAGACAAGATAGCAATCAGCCCCAGCATTTT

D gene: TRBD1
CDR3 length: 15
V gene: TRBV7-3
J gene: TRBJ2-3
clone size: .
CDR3 protein: CASSLGQGLTDTQYF
CDR3 DNA: TGTGCCAGCAGCCTAGGACAGGGGTTGACAGATACGCAGTATTTT

D gene: .
CDR3 length: 14
V gene: TRBV29-1
J gene: TRBJ1-4
clone size: .
CDR3 protein: CSVEVAATNEKLFF
CDR3 DNA: TGCAGCGTTGAAGTCGCAGCGACCAACGAAAAACTGTTTTTT

D gene: .
CDR3 length: 12
V gene: TRBV28
J gene: TRBJ1-2
clone size: .
CDR3 protein: CASSPRRAGYTF
CDR3 DNA: TGTGCCAGCAGTCCTCGCAGGGCTGGCTACACCTTC